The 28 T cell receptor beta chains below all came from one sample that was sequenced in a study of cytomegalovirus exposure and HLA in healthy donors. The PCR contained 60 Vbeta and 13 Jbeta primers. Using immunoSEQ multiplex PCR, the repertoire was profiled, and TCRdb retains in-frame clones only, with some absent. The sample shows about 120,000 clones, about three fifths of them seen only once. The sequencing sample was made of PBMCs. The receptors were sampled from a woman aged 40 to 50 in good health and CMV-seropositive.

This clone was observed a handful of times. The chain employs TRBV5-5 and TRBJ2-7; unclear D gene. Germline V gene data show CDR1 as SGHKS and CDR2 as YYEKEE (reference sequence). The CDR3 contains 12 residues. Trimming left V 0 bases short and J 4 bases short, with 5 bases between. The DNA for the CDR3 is TGTGCCAGCAGCTTGGGAGGTTACGAGCAGTACTTC. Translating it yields CASSLGGYEQYF. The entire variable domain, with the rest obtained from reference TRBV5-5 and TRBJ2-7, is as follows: DAGVTQSPTHLIKTRGQQVTLRCSPISGHKSVSWYQQVLGQGPQFIFQYYEKEERGRGNFPDRFSARQFPNYSSELNVNALLLGDSALYLCASSLGGYEQYFGPGTRLTVT.

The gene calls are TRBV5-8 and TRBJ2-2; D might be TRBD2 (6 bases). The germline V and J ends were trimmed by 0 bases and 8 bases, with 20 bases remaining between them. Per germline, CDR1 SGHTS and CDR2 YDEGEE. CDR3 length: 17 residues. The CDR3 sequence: CASSLGLGTHYEGELFF. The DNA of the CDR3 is TGTGCCAGCAGCTTGGGGCTCGGGACTCATTACGAGGGGGAGCTGTTTTTT. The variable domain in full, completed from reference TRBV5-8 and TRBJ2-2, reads EAGVTQSPTHLIKTRGQQATLRCSPISGHTSVYWYQQALGLGLQFLLWYDEGEERNRGNFPPRFSGRQFPNYSSELNVNALELEDSALYLCASSLGLGTHYEGELFFGEGSRLTVL.

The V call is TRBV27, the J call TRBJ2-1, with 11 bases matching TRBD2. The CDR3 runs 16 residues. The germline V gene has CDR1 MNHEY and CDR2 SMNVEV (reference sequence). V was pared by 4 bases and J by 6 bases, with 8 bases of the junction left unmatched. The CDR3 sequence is CASSSPLAGGTNEQFF. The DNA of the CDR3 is TGTGCCAGCAGTTCACCGCTAGCGGGAGGAACCAATGAGCAGTTCTTC.

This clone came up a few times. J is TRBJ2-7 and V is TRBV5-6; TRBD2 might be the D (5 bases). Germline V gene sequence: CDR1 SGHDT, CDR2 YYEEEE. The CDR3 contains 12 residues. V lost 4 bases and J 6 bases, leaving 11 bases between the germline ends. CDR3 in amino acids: CASSLVGLEQYF. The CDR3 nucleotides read TGTGCCAGCAGCCTCGTTGGACTCGAGCAGTACTTC.

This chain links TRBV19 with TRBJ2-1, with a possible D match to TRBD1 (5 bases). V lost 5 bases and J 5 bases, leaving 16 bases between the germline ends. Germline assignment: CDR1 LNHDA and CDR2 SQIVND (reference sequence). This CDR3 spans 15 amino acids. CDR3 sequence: CASSADPREHNEQFF. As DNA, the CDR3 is TGTGCCAGTAGTGCTGACCCCAGGGAACACAATGAGCAGTTCTTC.

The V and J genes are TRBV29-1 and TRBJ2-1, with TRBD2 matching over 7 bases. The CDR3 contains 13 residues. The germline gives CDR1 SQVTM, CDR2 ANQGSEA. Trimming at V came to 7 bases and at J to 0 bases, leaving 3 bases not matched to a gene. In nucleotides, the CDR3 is TGCAGCGCTAGCGGTAGCTCCTACAATGAGCAGTTCTTC. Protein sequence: CSASGSSYNEQFF.

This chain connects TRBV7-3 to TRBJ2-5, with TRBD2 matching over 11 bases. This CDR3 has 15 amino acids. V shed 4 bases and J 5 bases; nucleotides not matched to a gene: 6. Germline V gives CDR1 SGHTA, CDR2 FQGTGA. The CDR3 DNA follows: TGTGCCAGCAGCTCACTAGCGGGAGAGGGGGAGACCCAGTACTTC. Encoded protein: CASSSLAGEGETQYF.

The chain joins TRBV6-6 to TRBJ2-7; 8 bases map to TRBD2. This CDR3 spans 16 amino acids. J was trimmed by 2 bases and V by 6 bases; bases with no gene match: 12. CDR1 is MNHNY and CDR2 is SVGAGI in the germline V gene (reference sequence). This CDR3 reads CASSRESGGPAYEQYF. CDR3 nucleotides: TGTGCCAGCAGCAGAGAGTCGGGAGGGCCGGCCTACGAGCAGTACTTC.

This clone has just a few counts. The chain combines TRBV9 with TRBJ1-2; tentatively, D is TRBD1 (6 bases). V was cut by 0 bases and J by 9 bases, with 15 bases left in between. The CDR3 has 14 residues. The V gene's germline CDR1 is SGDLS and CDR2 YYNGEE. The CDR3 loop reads CASSVGTEGRRYTF. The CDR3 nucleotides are TGTGCCAGCAGCGTAGGGACAGAGGGTCGGCGCTACACCTTC.

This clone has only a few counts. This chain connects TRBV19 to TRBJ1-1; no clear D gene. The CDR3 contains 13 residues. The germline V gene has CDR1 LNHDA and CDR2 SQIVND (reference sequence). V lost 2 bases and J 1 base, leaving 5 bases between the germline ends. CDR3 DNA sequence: TGTGCCAGTAGTATAAGACAGAACACTGAAGCTTTCTTT. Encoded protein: CASSIRQNTEAFF. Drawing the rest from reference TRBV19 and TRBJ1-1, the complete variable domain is DGGITQSPKYLFRKEGQNVTLSCEQNLNHDAMYWYRQDPGQGLRLIYYSQIVNDFQKGDIAEGYSVSREKKESFPLTVTSAQKNPTAFYLCASSIRQNTEAFFGQGTRLTVV.

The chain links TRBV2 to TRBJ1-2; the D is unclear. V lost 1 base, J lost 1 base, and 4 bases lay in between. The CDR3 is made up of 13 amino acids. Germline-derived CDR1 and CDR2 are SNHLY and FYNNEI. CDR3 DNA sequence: TGTGCCAGCAGTGAAGGACTTAACTATGGCTACACCTTC. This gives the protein CASSEGLNYGYTF.

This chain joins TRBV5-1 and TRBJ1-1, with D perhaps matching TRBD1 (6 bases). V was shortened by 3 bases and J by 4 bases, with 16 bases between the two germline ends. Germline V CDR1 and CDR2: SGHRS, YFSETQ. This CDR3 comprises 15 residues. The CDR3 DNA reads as TGCGCCAGCAGCTCCGTTACAGGGTCTCTCACTGAAGCTTTCTTT. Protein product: CASSSVTGSLTEAFF.

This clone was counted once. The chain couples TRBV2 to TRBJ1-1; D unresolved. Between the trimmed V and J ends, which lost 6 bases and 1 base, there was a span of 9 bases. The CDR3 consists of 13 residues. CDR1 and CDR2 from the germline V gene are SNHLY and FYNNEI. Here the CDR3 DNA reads TGTGCCAGCAGCCCTCTAGGGAACACTGAAGCTTTCTTT. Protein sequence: CASSPLGNTEAFF.

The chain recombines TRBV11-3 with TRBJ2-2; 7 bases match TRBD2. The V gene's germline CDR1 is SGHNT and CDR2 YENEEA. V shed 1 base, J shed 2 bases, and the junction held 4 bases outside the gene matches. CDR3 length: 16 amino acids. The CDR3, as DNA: TGTGCCAGCAGCTTAGGGGGCGGGGGTAACACCGGGGAGCTGTTTTTT. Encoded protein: CASSLGGGGNTGELFF.

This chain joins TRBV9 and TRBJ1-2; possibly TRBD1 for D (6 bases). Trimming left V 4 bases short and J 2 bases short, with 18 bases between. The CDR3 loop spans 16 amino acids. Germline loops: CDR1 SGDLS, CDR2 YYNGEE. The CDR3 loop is CASSSRGGSGNYGYTF. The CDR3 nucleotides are TGTGCCAGCAGCTCCCGAGGGGGTTCAGGGAACTATGGCTACACCTTC.

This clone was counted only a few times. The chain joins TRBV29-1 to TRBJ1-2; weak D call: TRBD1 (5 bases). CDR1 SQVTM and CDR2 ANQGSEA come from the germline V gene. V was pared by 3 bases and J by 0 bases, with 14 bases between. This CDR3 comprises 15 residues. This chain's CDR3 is CSVDRAQGTNYGYTF. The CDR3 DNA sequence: TGCAGCGTTGACCGCGCGCAGGGAACTAACTATGGCTACACCTTC.

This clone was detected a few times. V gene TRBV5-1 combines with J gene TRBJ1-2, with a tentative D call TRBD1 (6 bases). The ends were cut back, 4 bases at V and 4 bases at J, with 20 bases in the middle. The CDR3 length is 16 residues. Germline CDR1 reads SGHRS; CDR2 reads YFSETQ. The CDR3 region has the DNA TGCGCCAGCAGCGCTGAGGGGCAGGGGCTCAGCTATGGCTACACCTTC. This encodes CASSAEGQGLSYGYTF.

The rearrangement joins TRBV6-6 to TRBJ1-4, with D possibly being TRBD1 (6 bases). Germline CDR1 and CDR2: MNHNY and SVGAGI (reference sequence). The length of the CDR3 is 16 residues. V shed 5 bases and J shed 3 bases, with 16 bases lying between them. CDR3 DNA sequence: TGTGCCAGCAGTCCCTCCCAGGGGTGGTCTAATGAAAAACTGTTTTTT. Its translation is CASSPSQGWSNEKLFF.

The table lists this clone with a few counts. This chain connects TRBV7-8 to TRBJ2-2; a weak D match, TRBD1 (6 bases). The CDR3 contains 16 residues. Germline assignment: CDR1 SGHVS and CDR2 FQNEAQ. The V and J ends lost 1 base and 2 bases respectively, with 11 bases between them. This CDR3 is CASSLGPGTNTGELFF. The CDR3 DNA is TGTGCCAGCAGCTTAGGTCCAGGGACAAACACCGGGGAGCTGTTTTTT. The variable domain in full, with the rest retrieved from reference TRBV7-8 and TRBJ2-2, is GAGVSQSPRYKVAKRGQDVALRCDPISGHVSLFWYQQALGQGPEFLTYFQNEAQLDKSGLPSDRFFAERPEGSVSTLKIQRTQQEDSAVYLCASSLGPGTNTGELFFGEGSRLTVL.

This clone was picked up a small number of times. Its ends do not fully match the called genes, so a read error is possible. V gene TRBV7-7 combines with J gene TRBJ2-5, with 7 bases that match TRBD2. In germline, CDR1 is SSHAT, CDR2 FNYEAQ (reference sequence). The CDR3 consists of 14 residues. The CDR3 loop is CASSLTLAEETQYF. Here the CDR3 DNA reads TGTGCTAGCAGCTTAACTCTAGCGGAAGAGACCCAGTACTTC.

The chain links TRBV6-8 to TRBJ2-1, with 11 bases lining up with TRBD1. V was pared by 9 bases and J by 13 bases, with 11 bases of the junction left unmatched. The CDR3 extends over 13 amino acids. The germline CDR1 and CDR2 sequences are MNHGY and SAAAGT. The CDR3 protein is CASRPPGQGEQFF. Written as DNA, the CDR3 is TGTGCCAGTAGACCCCCGGGACAGGGGGAACAGTTCTTC.

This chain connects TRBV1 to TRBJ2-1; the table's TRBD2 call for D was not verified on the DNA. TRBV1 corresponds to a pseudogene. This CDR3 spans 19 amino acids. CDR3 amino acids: CTSSHWTSGRFPSVHEQFF. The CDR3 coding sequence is TGCACCAGCAGCCATTGGACTAGCGGGAGGTTCCCTTCAGTCCATGAGCAGTTCTTC.

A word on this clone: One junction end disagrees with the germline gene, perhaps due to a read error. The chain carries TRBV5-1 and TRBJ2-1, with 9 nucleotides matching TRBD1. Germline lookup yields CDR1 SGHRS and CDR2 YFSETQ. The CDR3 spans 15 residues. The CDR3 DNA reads TGCGCCGGCAGCTTGGGACGGGACAGGGTCGATGAGCAGTTCTTC. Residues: CAGSLGRDRVDEQFF.

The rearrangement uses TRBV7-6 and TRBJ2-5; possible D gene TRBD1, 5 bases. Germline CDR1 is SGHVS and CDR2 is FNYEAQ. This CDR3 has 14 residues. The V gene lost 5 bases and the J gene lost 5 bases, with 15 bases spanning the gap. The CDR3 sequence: CASSLGHAGETQYF. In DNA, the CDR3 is TGTGCCAGCAGCCTCGGACACGCCGGGGAGACCCAGTACTTC.

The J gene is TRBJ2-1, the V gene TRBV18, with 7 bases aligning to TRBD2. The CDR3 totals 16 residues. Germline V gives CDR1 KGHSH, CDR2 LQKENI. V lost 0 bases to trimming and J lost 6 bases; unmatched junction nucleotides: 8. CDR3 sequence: CASSPPYPGTINEQFF. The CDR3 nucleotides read TGTGCCAGCTCACCACCCTATCCCGGGACTATCAATGAGCAGTTCTTC.

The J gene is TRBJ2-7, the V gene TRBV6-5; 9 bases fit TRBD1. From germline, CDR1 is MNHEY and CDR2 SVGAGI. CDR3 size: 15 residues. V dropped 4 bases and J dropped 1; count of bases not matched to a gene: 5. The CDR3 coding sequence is TGTGCCAGCAGTTCGGGACAGGGCCTTTCCTACGAGCAGTACTTC. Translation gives CASSSGQGLSYEQYF.

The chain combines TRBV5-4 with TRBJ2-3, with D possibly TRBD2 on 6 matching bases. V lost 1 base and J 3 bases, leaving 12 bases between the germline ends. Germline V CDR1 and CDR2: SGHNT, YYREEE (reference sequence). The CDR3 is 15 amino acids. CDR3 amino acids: CASSLSRGATDTQYF. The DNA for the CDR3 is TGTGCCAGCAGCTTGTCGCGGGGCGCGACAGATACGCAGTATTTT.

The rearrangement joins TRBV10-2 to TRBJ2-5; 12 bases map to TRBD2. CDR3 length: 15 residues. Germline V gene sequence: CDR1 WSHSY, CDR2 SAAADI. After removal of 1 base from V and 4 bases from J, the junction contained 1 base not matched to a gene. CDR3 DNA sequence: TGCGCCAGCAGTGAGTGGGGACTAGCGGGAGAGACCCAGTACTTC. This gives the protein CASSEWGLAGETQYF.